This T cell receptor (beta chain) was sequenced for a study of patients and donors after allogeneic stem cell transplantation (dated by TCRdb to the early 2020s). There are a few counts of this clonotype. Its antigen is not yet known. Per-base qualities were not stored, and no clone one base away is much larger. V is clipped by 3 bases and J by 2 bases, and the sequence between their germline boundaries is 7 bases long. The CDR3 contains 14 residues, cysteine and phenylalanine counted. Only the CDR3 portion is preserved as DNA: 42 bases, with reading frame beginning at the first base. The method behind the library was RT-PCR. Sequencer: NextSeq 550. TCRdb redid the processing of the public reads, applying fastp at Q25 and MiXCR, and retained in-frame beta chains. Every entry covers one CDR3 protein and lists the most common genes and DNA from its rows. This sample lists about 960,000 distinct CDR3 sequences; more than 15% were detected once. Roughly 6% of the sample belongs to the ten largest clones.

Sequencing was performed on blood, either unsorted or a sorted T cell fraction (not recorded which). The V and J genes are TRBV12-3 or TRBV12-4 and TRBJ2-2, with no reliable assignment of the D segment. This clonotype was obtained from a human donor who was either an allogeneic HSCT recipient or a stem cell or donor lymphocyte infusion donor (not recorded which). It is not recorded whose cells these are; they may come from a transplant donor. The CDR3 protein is CASSFTQNTGELFF. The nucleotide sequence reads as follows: TGTGCCAGCAGTTTCACACAAAACACCGGGGAGCTGTTTTTT.